This TCR beta chain derives from a study of T-cell memory formation after mild COVID-19. This CDR3 has 13 residues. V was trimmed by 3 bases and J by 2 bases, leaving 10 bases between them. Per the germline V gene, CDR1 is DFQATT and CDR2 is SNEGSKA (reference sequence). This clonotype was found a few times. Barcoded TCR alpha and TCR beta cDNA libraries with UMIs came from 5'RACE using constant-segment primers. TCRdb fed the 5' RACE reads into MiXCR, producing one record per CDR3 protein. The table includes more than 250,000 distinct CDR3 sequences, about a sixth detected once. Sequenced material: PBMCs or a T cell subset sorted from them (not recorded which). The receptor comes from a man aged 18 to 29 who had mild COVID-19 (a few samples of this study predate the infection). Cell type and time point are not known. The rearrangement joins TRBV20-1 to TRBJ1-1; unclear D gene. CDR3 nucleotides: TGCAGTGCTAGCCGGCAGATAAACACTGAAGCTTTCTTT. Translated: CSASRQINTEAFF.